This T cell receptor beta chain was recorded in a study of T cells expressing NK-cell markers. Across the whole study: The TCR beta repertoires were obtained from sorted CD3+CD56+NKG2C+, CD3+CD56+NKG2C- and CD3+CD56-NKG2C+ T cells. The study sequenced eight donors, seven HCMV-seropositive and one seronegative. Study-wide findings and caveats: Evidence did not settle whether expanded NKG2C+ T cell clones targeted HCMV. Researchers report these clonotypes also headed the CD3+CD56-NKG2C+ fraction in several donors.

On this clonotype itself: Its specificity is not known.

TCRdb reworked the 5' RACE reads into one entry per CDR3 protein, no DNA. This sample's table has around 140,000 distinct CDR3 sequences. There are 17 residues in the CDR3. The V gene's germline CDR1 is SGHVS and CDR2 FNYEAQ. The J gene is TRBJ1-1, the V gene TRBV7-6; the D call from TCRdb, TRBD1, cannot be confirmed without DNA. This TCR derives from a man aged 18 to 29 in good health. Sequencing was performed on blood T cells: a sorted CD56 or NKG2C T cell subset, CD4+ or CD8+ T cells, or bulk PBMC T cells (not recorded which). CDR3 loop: CASSLEPPGQGWTEAFF.